The entry below gives a single T cell receptor beta chain sequence along with its context. Its matching antigen is unknown. The sample originates from a study of vaccination effects on CD4 cells after COVID-19. At the end of more than 8 days of culture, CD4+ T cells were isolated. Each participant was given two doses of one vaccine (BNT162b2 or mRNA-1273). Half-medium replacement with IL-2 medium occurred on days 3 and 7. The assay was immunoSEQ multiplex PCR, and TCRdb's table has in-frame clones only and misses some. The table includes tens of thousands of clones, over 70% detected once. Study-wide points: Late post-vaccination, clones induced by infection and those induced by vaccine underwent marked clonal contraction.

In germline, CDR1 is MNHEY, CDR2 SVGAGI. Trimming took off 7 bases at V and 0 bases at J, with 11 bases between the two ends. CDR3 length equals 14 residues. The TCR was taken from a human donor who received a COVID-19 vaccine. The genes are TRBV6-5 and TRBJ2-3; perhaps TRBD1 as D (6 bases). The sample was CD4+ T cells from PBMCs cultured without peptide, taken after COVID-19 vaccination. The CDR3 DNA sequence: TGTGCCAGCACTCCTAGGGGGAGCACAGATACGCAGTATTTT. Its translation: CASTPRGSTDTQYF.